The clone carrying this T cell receptor beta chain was seen more than once but under ten times. No antigen is known for it. This CDR3 is built from 13 residues. The germline CDR1 and CDR2 sequences are MNHNS and SASEGT. Trimming took 2 bases from V and 4 from J, leaving 6 bases between them. Amplified TCR beta CDR3 regions came from RNA transcripts. The primer set for the first-round RT-PCR of the TCR CDR3 was HTBI. TCRdb reprocessed the multiplex PCR reads via MiXCR and lists one record per CDR3 protein. The table records 660,000 or so distinct CDR3 sequences, roughly 20% of them present only once. The sample belongs to a study of T cells in Graves' hyperthyroidism and ophthalmopathy. Study details: It was at initial diagnosis, before any treatment, that peripheral blood was collected.

Study results and limitations: Most thyroid-expanded clonotypes above 0.001 were also found in blood.

Around 10 ml of fresh peripheral blood supplied the PBMCs. The TCR comes from a man aged 30-40 years with Graves' ophthalmopathy. This sequence joins TRBV6-1 and TRBJ1-5; D not resolved. The sample taken for sequencing was blood. The CDR3 nucleotides read TGTGCCAGCAGTGAAAGGGAAAATCAGCCCCAGCATTTT. Residues: CASSERENQPQHF.